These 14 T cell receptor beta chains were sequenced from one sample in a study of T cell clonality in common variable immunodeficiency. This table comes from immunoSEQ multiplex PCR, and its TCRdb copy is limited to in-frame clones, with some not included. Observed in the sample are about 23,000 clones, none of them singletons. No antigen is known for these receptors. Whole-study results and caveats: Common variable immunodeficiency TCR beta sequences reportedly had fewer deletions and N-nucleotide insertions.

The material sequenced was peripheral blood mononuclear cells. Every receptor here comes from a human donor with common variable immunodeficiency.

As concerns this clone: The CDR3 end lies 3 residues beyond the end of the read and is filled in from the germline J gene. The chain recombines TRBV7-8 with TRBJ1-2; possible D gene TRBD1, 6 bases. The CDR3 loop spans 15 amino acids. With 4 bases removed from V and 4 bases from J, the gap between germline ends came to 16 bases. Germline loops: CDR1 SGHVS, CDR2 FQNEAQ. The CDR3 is CASSSDRLPRYGYTF. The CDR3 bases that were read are TGTGCCAGCAGCTCGGACAGACTCCCCCGCTATGGC.

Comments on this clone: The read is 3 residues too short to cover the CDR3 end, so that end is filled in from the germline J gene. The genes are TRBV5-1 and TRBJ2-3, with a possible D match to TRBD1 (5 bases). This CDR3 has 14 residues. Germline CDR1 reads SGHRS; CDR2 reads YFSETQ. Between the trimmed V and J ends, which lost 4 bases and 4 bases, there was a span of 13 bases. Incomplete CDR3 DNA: TGCGCCAGCAGCCTGAGGACACAACCAGATACG. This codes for CASSLRTQPDT. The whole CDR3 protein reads CASSLRTQPDTQYF.

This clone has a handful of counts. The DNA read from the CDR3 is TGTGCCAGCAGTGAAACTACTAGCGGGATGACGGCCAAAAACATT. This sequence encodes CASSETTSGMTAKNI. The CDR3, in full, reads CASSETTSGMTAKNIQYF. This chain joins TRBV6-1 and TRBJ2-4; the match to TRBD2 covers 10 bases. The CDR3 extends 3 residues past the end of the read, so its final part is completed from the germline J gene. The V gene's germline CDR1 is MNHNS and CDR2 SASEGT. This CDR3 comprises 18 residues. The V and J ends lost 2 bases and 1 base, in that order; junction bases with no gene match: 8.

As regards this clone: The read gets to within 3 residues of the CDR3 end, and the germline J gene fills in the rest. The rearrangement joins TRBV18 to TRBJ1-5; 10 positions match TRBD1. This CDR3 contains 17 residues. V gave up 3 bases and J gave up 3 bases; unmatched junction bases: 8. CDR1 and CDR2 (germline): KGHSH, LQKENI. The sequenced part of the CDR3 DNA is TGTGCCAGCTCACCCCTACCCGGGACAGGGGACAATCAGCCC. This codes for CASSPLPGTGDNQP. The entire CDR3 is CASSPLPGTGDNQPQHF.

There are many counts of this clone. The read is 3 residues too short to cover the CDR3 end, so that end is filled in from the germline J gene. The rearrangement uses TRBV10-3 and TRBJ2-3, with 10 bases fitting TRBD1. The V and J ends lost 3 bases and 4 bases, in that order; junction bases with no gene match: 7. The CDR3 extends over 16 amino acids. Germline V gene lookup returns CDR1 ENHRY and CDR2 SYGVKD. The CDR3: CAISDTLGQGADTQYF. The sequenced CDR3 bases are TGTGCCATCAGTGATACCCTCGGACAGGGGGCAGATACG.

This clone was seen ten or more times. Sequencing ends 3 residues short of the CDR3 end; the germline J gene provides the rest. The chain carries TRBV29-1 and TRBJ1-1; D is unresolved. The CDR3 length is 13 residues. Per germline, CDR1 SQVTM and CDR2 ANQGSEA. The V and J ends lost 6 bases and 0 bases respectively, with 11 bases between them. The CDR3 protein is CSVSAGLNTEAFF. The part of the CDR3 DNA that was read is TGCAGCGTCAGCGCGGGGTTGAACACTGAA.

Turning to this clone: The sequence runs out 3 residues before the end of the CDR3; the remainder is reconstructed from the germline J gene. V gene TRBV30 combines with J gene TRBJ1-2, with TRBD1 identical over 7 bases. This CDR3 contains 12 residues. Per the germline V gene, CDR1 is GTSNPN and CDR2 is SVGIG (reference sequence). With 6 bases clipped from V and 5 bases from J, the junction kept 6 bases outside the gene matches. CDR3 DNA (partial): TGTGCCTGCGCGACAGGGATTTATGGC. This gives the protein CACATGIYG. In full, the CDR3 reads CACATGIYGYTF.

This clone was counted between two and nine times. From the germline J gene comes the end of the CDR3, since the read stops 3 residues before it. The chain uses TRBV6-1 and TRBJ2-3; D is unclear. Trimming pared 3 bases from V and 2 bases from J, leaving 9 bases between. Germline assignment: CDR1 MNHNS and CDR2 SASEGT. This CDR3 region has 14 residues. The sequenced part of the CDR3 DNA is TGTGCCAGCAGTGAGTCGCTAGACACAGATACG. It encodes CASSESLDTDT. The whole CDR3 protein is CASSESLDTDTQYF.

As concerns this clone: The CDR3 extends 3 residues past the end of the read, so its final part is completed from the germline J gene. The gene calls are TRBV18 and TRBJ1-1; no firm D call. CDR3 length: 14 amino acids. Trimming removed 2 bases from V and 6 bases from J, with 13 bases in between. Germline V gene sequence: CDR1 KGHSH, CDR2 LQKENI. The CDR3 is CASSPLERTAEAFF. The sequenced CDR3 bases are TGTGCCAGCTCACCATTAGAGCGAACGGCTGAA.

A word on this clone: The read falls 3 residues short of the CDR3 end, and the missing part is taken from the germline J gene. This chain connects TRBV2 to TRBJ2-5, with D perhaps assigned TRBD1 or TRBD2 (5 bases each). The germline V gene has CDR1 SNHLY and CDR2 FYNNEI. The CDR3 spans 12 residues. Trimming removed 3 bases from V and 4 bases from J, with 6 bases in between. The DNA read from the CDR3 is TGTGCCAGCAGTGAGAGGGGAGAGACC. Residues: CASSERGET. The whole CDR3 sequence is CASSERGETQYF. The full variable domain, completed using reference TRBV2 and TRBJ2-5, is EPEVTQTPSHQVTQMGQEVILRCVPISNHLYFYWYRQILGQKVEFLVSFYNNEISEKSEIFDDQFSVERPDGSNFTLKIRSTKLEDSAMYFCASSERGETQYFGPGTRLLVL.

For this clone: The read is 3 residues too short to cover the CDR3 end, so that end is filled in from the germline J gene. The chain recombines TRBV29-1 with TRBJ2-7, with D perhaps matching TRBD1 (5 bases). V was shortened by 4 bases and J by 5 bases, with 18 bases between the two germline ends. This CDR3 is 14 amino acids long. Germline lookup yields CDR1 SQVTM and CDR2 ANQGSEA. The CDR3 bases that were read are TGCAGCGTTGTCAAAGGGGATAAGATCGACGAG. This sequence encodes CSVVKGDKIDE. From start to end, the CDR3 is CSVVKGDKIDEQYF.

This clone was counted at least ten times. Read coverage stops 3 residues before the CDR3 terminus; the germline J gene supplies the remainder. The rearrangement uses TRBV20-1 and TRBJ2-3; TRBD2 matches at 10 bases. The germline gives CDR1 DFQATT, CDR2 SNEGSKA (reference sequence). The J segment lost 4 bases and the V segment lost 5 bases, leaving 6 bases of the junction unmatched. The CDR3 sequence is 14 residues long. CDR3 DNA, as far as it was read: TGCAGTGCTCTAGCGGGGGTTCGCGCAGATACG. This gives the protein CSALAGVRADT. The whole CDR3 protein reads CSALAGVRADTQYF.

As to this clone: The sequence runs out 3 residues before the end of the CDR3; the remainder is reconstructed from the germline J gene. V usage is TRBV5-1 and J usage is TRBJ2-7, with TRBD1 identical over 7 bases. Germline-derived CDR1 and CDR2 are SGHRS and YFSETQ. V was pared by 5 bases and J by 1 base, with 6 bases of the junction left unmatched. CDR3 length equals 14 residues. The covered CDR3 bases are TGCGCCAGCAGTTTTGGGACAGCTTCCTACGAG. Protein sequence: CASSFGTASYE. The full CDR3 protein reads CASSFGTASYEQYF.

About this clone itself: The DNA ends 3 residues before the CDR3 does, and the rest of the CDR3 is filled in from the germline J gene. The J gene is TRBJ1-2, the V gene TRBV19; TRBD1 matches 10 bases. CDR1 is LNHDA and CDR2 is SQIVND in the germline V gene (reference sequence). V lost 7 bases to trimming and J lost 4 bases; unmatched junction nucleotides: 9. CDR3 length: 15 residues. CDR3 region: CASTPGGQGGYGYTF. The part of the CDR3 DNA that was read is TGTGCCAGTACCCCGGGAGGACAGGGGGGCTATGGC.